Sequencing of this T cell receptor beta chain was carried out in a study of blood T cell repertoires in COVID-19. Study as a whole: Samples of COVID-19 (acute and convalescent) were obtained from the United States, Italy and Spain.

Trimming took 3 bases from V and 1 from J, leaving 6 bases between them. CDR1 is SGHNT and CDR2 is YYREEE in the germline V gene (reference sequence). CDR3 length equals 13 residues. Method: immunoSEQ multiplex PCR; TCRdb's copy keeps in-frame clones and lacks some. The sample lists roughly 76,000 clones, roughly 80% occurring once. Sequenced input: peripheral blood. The receptor's source is a woman aged 65 to 85 with acute or convalescent COVID-19. The V and J genes are TRBV5-4 and TRBJ2-3, with unresolved D. The CDR3 bases are TGTGCCAGCAGCTCCTCCCGCACAGATACGCAGTATTTT. This gives the protein CASSSSRTDTQYF.